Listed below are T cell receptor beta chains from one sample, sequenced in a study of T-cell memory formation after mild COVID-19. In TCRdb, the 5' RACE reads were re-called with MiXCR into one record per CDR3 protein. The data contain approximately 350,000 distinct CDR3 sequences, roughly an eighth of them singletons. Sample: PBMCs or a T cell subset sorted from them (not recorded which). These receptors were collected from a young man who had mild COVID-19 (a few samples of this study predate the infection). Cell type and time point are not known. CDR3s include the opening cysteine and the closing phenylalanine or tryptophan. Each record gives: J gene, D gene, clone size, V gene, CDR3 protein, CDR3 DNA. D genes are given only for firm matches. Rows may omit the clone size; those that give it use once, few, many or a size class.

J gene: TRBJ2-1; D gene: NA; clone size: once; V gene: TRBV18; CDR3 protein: CASSPFRDEQFF; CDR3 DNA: TGTGCCAGCTCACCATTTAGGGATGAGCAGTTCTTC
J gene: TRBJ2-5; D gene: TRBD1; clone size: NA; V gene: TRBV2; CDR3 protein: CASSEGQGSGETQYF; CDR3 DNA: TGTGCCAGCAGTGAAGGACAGGGGTCGGGAGAGACCCAGTACTTC
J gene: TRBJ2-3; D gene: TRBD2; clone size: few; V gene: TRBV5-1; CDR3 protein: CASSETSASSTDTQYF; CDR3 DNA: TGCGCCAGCAGCGAGACTAGCGCCTCTAGCACAGATACGCAGTATTTT
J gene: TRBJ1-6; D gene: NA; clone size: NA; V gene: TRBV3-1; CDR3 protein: CASSQNGPLHF; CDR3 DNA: TGTGCCAGCAGCCAGAATGGGCCCCTCCACTTT
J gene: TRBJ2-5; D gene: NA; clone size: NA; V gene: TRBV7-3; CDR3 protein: CASSLLRGIGETQYF; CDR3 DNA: TGTGCCAGCAGCTTACTACGGGGGATCGGCGAGACCCAGTACTTC
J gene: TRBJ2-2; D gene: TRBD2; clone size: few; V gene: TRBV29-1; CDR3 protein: CSVEDGPAGGTNTGELFF; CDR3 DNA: TGCAGCGTTGAAGATGGGCCCGCGGGGGGAACCAACACCGGGGAGCTGTTTTTT
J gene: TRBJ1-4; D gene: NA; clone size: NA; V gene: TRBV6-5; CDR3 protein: CASREGINEKLFF; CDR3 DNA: TGTGCCAGCCGGGAGGGTATTAATGAAAAACTGTTTTTT
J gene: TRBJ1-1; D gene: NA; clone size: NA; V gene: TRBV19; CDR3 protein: CASRWGGQGTEAFF; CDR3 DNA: TGTGCCAGTAGATGGGGGGGGCAAGGCACTGAAGCTTTCTTT
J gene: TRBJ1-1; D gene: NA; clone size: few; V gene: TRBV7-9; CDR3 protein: CASSFSLGETEAFF; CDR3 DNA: TGTGCCAGCAGCTTCTCCTTGGGGGAGACTGAAGCTTTCTTT
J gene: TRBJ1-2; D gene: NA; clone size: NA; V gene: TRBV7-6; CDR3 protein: CASSPRDFYGYTF; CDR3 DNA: TGTGCCAGCAGCCCCAGGGATTTCTATGGCTACACCTTC
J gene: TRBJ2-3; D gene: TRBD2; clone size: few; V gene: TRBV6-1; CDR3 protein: CASSGLAGGWTTDTQYF; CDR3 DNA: TGTGCCAGCAGTGGTCTAGCGGGGGGGTGGACCACAGATACGCAGTATTTT
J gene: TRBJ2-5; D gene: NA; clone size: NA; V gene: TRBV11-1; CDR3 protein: CASSPEWAQETQYF; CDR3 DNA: TGTGCCAGCAGCCCTGAGTGGGCTCAAGAGACCCAGTACTTC
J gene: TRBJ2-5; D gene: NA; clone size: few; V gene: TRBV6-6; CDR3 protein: CASSYSITGPTQETQYF; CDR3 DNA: TGTGCCAGCAGTTACTCGATAACAGGGCCCACCCAAGAGACCCAGTACTTC
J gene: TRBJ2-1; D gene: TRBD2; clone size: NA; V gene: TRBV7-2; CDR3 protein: CASSSHLAGGLNEQFF; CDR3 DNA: TGTGCCAGCAGCTCCCACTTAGCGGGGGGGCTCAATGAGCAGTTCTTC
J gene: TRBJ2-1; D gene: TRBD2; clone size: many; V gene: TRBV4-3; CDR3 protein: CASSQAQGRLADNEQFF; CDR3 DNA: TGCGCCAGCAGCCAAGCGCAAGGGCGACTAGCGGACAATGAGCAGTTCTTC
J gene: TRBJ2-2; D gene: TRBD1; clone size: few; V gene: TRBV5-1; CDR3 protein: CASSPIRQGIVGELFF; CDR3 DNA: TGCGCCAGCAGCCCGATTCGACAGGGGATCGTCGGGGAGCTGTTTTTT
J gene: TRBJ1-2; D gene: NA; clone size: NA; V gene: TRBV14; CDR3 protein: CASSQVSGALYGYTF; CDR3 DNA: TGTGCCAGCAGCCAAGTGTCGGGGGCCCTCTATGGCTACACCTTC
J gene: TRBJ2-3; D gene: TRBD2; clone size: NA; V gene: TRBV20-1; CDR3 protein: CSPSHALAGEDTQYF; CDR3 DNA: TGCAGTCCTAGTCATGCGCTAGCGGGGGAGGATACGCAGTATTTT
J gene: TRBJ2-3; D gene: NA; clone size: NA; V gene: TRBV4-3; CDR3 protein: CASSLGGLLDTQYF; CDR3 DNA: TGCGCCAGCAGCCTCGGGGGACTTCTCGATACGCAGTATTTT
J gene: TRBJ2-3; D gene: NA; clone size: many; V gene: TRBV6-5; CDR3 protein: CASSYLAGSTDTQYF; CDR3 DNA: TGTGCCAGCAGTTACCTTGCAGGCAGCACAGATACGCAGTATTTT
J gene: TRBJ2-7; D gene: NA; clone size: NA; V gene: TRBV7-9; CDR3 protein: CASSSLTEQGDPYEQYF; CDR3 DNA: TGTGCCAGCAGCTCACTTACAGAGCAGGGTGACCCTTACGAGCAGTACTTC
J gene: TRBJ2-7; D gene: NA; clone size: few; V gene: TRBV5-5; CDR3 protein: CASSLRLGEVYSYEQYF; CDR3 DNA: TGTGCCAGCAGTCTGCGATTGGGGGAAGTCTACTCCTACGAGCAGTACTTC
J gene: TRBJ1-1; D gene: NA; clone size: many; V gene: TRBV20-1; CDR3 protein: CSARSRTIKAEAFF; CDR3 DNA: TGCAGTGCTAGATCCCGGACAATAAAGGCTGAAGCTTTCTTT
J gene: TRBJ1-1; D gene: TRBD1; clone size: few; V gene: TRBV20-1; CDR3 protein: CSARGDRSRTEAFF; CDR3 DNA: TGCAGTGCTAGAGGGGACAGGTCGCGGACTGAAGCTTTCTTT
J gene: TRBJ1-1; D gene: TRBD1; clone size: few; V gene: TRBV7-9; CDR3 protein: CASSPRGPDTEAFF; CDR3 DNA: TGTGCCAGCAGCCCCAGGGGGCCGGACACTGAAGCTTTCTTT
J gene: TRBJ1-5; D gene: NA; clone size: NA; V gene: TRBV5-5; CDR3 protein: CASSPYRNQPQHF; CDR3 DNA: TGTGCCAGCAGCCCATACAGGAATCAGCCCCAGCATTTT
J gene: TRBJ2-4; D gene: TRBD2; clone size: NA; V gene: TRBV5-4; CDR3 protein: CASSHAGGKNIQYF; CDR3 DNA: TGTGCCAGCAGCCACGCCGGGGGGAAAAACATTCAGTACTTC
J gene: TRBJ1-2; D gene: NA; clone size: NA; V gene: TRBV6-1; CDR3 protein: CASIGLGLDYGYTF; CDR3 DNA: TGTGCCAGCATCGGGTTAGGGCTCGACTATGGCTACACCTTC
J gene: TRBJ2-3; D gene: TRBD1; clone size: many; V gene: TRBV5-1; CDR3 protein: CASSVTRTGDGYF; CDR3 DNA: TGCGCCAGCAGCGTGACTCGGACAGGGGATGGGTATTTT
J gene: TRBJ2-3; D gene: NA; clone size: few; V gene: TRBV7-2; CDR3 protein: CASSFGRRRYLTDTQYF; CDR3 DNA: TGTGCCAGCAGCTTCGGACGGCGGCGATATCTCACAGATACGCAGTATTTT
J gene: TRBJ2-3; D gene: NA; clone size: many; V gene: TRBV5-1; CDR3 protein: CASSLGGRTDTQYF; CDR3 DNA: TGCGCCAGCAGCTTGGGGGGTCGCACAGATACGCAGTATTTT
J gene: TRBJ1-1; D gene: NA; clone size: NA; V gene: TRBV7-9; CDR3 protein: CASSSTGRGGYTEAFF; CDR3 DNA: TGTGCCAGCAGCTCCACAGGGAGGGGGGGGTACACTGAAGCTTTCTTT
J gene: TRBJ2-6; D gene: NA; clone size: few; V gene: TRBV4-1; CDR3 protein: CASSSRGFSSGANVLTF; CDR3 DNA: TGCGCCAGCAGCTCCCGGGGTTTTAGCTCTGGGGCCAACGTCCTGACTTTC
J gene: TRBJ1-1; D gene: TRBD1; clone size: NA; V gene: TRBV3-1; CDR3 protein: CASSRDRGWTEAFF; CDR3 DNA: TGTGCCAGCAGCCGGGACAGGGGTTGGACTGAAGCTTTCTTT
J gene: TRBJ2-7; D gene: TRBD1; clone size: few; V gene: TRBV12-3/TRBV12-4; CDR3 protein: CASSFGTGGYEQYF; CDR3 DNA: TGTGCCAGCAGTTTCGGGACAGGGGGCTACGAGCAGTACTTC
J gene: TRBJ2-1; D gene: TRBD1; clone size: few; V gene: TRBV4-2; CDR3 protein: CASSQPSGGSYNEQFF; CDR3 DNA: TGTGCCAGCAGCCAACCCTCAGGGGGCTCCTACAATGAGCAGTTCTTC
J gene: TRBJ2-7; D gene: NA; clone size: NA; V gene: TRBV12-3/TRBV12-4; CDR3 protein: CASSSPVGGYEQYF; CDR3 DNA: TGTGCCAGCAGCTCCCCCGTGGGGGGCTACGAGCAGTACTTC
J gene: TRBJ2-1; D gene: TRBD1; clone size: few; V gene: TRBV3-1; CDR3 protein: CASGTGTVEQFF; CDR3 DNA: TGTGCCAGCGGGACAGGGACGGTTGAGCAGTTCTTC
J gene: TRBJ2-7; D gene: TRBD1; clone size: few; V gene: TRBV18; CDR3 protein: CASSQGQGGEQYF; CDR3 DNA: TGTGCCAGCTCACAGGGACAGGGTGGCGAGCAGTACTTC
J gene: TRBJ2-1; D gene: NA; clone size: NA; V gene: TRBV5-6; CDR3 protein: CASSGTGSPNEQFF; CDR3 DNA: TGTGCCAGCAGCGGCACAGGGAGCCCCAATGAGCAGTTCTTC
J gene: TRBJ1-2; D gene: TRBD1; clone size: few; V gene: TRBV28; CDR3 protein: CASSSTGNRGVDYGYTF; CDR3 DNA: TGTGCCAGCAGTTCGACAGGGAATAGGGGAGTTGACTATGGCTACACCTTC
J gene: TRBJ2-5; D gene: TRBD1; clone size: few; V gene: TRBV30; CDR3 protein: CAWGTGGTQYF; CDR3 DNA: TGTGCCTGGGGGACAGGGGGGACCCAGTACTTC
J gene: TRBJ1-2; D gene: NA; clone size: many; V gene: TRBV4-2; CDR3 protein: CASSQGSLGYGYTF; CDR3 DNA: TGTGCCAGCAGCCAGGGCTCTTTAGGGTATGGCTACACCTTC
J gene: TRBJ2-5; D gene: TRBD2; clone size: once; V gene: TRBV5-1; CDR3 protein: CASSAAGLAGGPWETQYF; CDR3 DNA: TGCGCCAGCAGCGCCGCTGGACTAGCGGGGGGGCCCTGGGAGACCCAGTACTTC
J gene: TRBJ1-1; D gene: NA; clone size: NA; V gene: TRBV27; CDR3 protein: CASADKNTEAFF; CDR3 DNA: TGTGCCAGCGCCGACAAGAACACTGAAGCTTTCTTT
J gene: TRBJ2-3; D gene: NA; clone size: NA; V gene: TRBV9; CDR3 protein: CASSFGVGEDTQYF; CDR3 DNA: TGTGCCAGCAGCTTCGGGGTGGGGGAAGATACGCAGTATTTT
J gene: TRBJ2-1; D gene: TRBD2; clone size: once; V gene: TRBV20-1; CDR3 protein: CSPHASGGAYEQFF; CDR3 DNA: TGCAGTCCTCACGCTAGCGGGGGGGCGTATGAGCAGTTCTTC
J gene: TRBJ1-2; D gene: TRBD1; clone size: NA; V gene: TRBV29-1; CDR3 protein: CSAHPVGQGASGYTF; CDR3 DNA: TGCAGCGCCCACCCGGTGGGACAGGGGGCTAGTGGCTACACCTTC